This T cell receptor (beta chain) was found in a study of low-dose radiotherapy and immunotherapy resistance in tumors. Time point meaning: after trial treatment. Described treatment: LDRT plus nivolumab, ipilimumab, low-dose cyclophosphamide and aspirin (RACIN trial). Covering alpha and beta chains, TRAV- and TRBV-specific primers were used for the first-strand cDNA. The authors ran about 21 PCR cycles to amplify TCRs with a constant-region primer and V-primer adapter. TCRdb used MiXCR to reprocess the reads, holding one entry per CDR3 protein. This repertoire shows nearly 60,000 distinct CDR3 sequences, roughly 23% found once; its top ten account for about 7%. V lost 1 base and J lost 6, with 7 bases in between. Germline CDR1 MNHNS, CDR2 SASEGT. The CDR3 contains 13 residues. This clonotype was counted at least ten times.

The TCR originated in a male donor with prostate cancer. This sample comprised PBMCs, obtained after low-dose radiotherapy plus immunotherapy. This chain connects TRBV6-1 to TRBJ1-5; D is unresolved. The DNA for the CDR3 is TGTGCCAGCAGTGAAGGGCCGGTTCAGCCCCAGCATTTT. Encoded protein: CASSEGPVQPQHF.